This T cell receptor beta chain originates from a study of shared clonotypes between healthy human individuals. Study details: Participating donors consisted of two women and a few men aged 18 to 49.

Methods used by the authors: Junction-only sequences without quality scores came from ImmunoSEQ, so filtering differed. The table came from immunoSEQ multiplex PCR; TCRdb's copy has only in-frame clones and leaves some out. The DNA was the basis for D and trimming; V, J and clone size are from that table. Among 2 million to 3 million clones listed, roughly 93% were seen once. In regard to this clone: What it binds is not known.

The germline CDR1 and CDR2 sequences are MNHNS and SASEGT. Trimming pared 7 bases from V and 2 bases from J, leaving 9 bases between. CDR3 length: 13 residues. Regarding the study as a whole: Incomplete sequencing of sorted subsets was indicated by rarefaction despite large depth.

The sequenced material came from naive CD4+ T cells from PBMCs. Subset described: CD45RA+ positively selected. The chain is built from TRBV6-1 and TRBJ2-1, with TRBD1 as a possible D gene (5 bases). The TCR was taken from a man aged 18 to 29 in good health. Some clones in this sample may be carry-over from other donors' samples. CDR3 protein: CASKAGPYNEQFF. CDR3 in DNA: TGTGCCAGCAAGGCAGGGCCCTACAATGAGCAGTTCTTC.